These T cell receptor beta chains were read from a single sample in a study of T cell repertoires in ileal Crohn's disease. The protocol was immunoSEQ multiplex PCR, while the TCRdb copy is restricted to in-frame clones and leaves out a portion. Of 3,500 to 4,500 clones listed, approximately 67% are singletons. Sequenced sample: ileal tissue. These receptor sequences come from an adult with Crohn's disease. The CDR3 runs from the conserved cysteine through the conserved F or W. The D gene is left open where the match is weak. Expanded clones are given a class, and other clones once, few, many or no size at all.

clone_size j_call d_call v_call cdr3_nt cdr3_aa
. TRBJ1-1 . TRBV18 TGTGCCACCCTCAAGCAACTGAACACTGAAGCTTTCTTT CATLKQLNTEAFF
. TRBJ1-2 . TRBV4-3 TGCGCCAGCAGCCTGGGGCGGAAGAACTATGGCTACACCTTC CASSLGRKNYGYTF
. TRBJ2-5 TRBD1 TRBV5-6 TGTGCCAGCGGTCGGGGACAGGGTCAAGAGACCCAGTACTTC CASGRGQGQETQYF
few TRBJ1-1 . TRBV10-3 TGTGCCATCAGCGGTGCGCGGGAGACTGAAGCTTTCTTT CAISGARETEAFF
. TRBJ1-1 TRBD1 TRBV5-1 TGCGCCAGCAGCTTGGGGACAGGGTGGACGAACACTGAAGCTTTCTTT CASSLGTGWTNTEAFF
. TRBJ1-5 TRBD1 TRBV29-1 TGCAGCGTTAGGGACAGCCGCAATCAGCCCCAGCATTTT CSVRDSRNQPQHF
. TRBJ1-2 . TRBV6-1 TGTGCCAGCAGTGAAGAGGGGTGGGGGGGATCTAGAGGCTACACCTTC CASSEEGWGGSRGYTF
large TRBJ1-2 . TRBV5-4 TGTGCCAGCAGCTTTGGGGGGGCCCCCTATGGCTACACCTTC CASSFGGAPYGYTF
. TRBJ2-6 TRBD2 TRBV6-6 TGTGCCGGGGGGGATGGGGCCAACGTCCTGACTTTC CAGGDGANVLTF
. TRBJ1-4 TRBD1 TRBV4-3 TGCGCCAGCAGCCAAGGACAGGGGGCTGGTAATGAAAAACTGTTTTTT CASSQGQGAGNEKLFF
. TRBJ2-7 TRBD2 TRBV10-1 TGCGCCAGCAGTGGACCCCCGACTAGCGGGCTTTCCTACGAGCAGTACTTC CASSGPPTSGLSYEQYF
. TRBJ2-7 . TRBV13 TGTGCCAGCAGCTCGTCCGGGACAACTTACGAGCAGTACTTC CASSSSGTTYEQYF
. TRBJ2-1 . TRBV4-3 TGCGCCAGCAGCCACTCCGGACAGAATGAGCAGTTCTTC CASSHSGQNEQFF
few TRBJ1-1 . TRBV19 TGTGCCAGTAGAACTCCCGGGACACAGAACACTGAAGCTTTCTTT CASRTPGTQNTEAFF
. TRBJ2-1 TRBD1 TRBV5-1 TGCGCCAGCAGCTATACCGGGACAGCGCTCTACAATGAGCAGTTCTTC CASSYTGTALYNEQFF
. TRBJ2-1 TRBD2 TRBV7-8 TGTGCCAGCAGCTTACAGCGGGGGGGACTAGAGCAGTTCTTC CASSLQRGGLEQFF
. TRBJ1-2 . TRBV5-4 TGTGCCAGCAGCTTCCGCGCGCCCCCCTATGGCTACACCTTC CASSFRAPPYGYTF
. TRBJ2-1 TRBD2 TRBV30 TGTGCCTGGAGTGTACTAGCGGGAGGGTACAATGAGCAGTTCTTC CAWSVLAGGYNEQFF
. TRBJ2-3 TRBD1 TRBV7-9 TGTGCCAGCAGCCCGGGACAGGGGGCTGGTACGCAGTATTTT CASSPGQGAGTQYF
. TRBJ1-4 TRBD1 TRBV5-1 TGTGCCAGCAGCGGACAGGCGGCTGAAAAACTGTTTTTT CASSGQAAEKLFF
few TRBJ1-5 . TRBV30 TGTGCCTGGAGCCCGTCACCGGGGCAGCCCCAGCATTTT CAWSPSPGQPQHF
. TRBJ2-3 . TRBV4-3 TGCGCCAGCAGCCAGGATTCACAGGGACCAGATACGCAGTATTTT CASSQDSQGPDTQYF
. TRBJ2-5 TRBD2 TRBV6-4 TGTGCCAGCAGTGAGGGACTAGCGGGCCAAGAGACCCAGTACTTC CASSEGLAGQETQYF
. TRBJ2-5 TRBD2 TRBV29-1 TGCAGCGTCCTTAGGACTAGCGGGCTTCAAGAGACCCAGTACTTC CSVLRTSGLQETQYF
. TRBJ2-5 TRBD1 TRBV5-4 TGTGCCAGCAGCTTGAATAGTAGGGACAGGGGGGGGTTAGAGACCCAGTACTTC CASSLNSRDRGGLETQYF
. TRBJ2-3 TRBD2 TRBV5-1 TGCGCCAGCAGCTTGGTGGCTAGCGGGGGGGCGGATACGCAGTATTTT CASSLVASGGADTQYF
. TRBJ2-3 . TRBV2 TGTGCCAGCCGCAGAGGGGGAAGCACAGATACGCAGTATTTT CASRRGGSTDTQYF
. TRBJ2-1 TRBD2 TRBV4-3 TGCGCCAGCAGCCAAGATCCCCCGGGTAGGGAGGGAGACAATGAGCAGTTCTTC CASSQDPPGREGDNEQFF
. TRBJ1-1 . TRBV29-1 TGCAGCGTTGAAGGCAACATGAACACTGAAGCTTTCTTT CSVEGNMNTEAFF
. TRBJ1-4 TRBD1 TRBV5-1 TGCGCCAGCAGCTTGCAGGGACAGGGGTTTGAAAAACTGTTTTTT CASSLQGQGFEKLFF
. TRBJ1-3 . TRBV5-1 TGTGCCAGCAGCTTGGGATGGACTAGTGCAGACACCATATATTTT CASSLGWTSADTIYF
. TRBJ1-2 . TRBV7-2 TGTGCCAGCAGCATACAGGGTAGGGACTACACCTTC CASSIQGRDYTF
few TRBJ1-3 TRBD1 TRBV2 TGTGCCAGCAGTGCGGACAGGGTAGTAACTGGAAACACCATATATTTT CASSADRVVTGNTIYF
once TRBJ2-3 . TRBV5-4 TGTGCCAGCAGCTTGGGTAGCGCCCAGACAGATACGCAGTATTTT CASSLGSAQTDTQYF
. TRBJ2-5 . TRBV6-5 TGTGCCAGCACCCCCGACGGCGCGGGGACCCAGTACTTC CASTPDGAGTQYF
. TRBJ1-4 . TRBV30 TGTGCCTGGACCGGACAGACCCATGAAAAACTGTTTTTT CAWTGQTHEKLFF
. TRBJ1-5 . TRBV2 TGTGCCAGCAGTGGGGGGGATGCTAGGCAGCCCCAGCATTTT CASSGGDARQPQHF
. TRBJ2-3 . TRBV27 TGTGCCAGCAGTTTCCGGACACCAGATACGCAGTATTTT CASSFRTPDTQYF
. TRBJ1-2 TRBD1 TRBV7-8 TGTGCCAGCAGCTCGCCAACAAACCCCGGGACAGCGAATGGCTACACCTTC CASSSPTNPGTANGYTF
. TRBJ1-2 . TRBV5-1 TGTGCCAGCAGCTTGGGAGAGTCGTACTATGGCTACACCTTC CASSLGESYYGYTF
few TRBJ1-2 . TRBV4-2 TGTGCCAGCAGCCAAAACAGGGACGGCTACACCTTC CASSQNRDGYTF
. TRBJ2-5 TRBD1 TRBV13 TGTGCCAGCAGCCCCGACAGGGATCAGACCCAGTACTTC CASSPDRDQTQYF
. TRBJ2-3 TRBD2 TRBV4-3 TGCGCCACCCGAGAGCGGGGGTTCTCAGATACGCAGTATTTT CATRERGFSDTQYF
. TRBJ2-3 . TRBV7-2 TGTGCCAGCAGCTGGGGAGCAGATACGCAGTATTTT CASSWGADTQYF
few TRBJ2-1 TRBD2 TRBV19 TGTGCCAGTAGTCCCCTAGCGGGCTACAATGAGCAGTTCTTC CASSPLAGYNEQFF
. TRBJ1-5 TRBD1 TRBV7-9 TGTGCCAGCAGCGTAGGGGGCGGCAATCAGCCCCAGCATTTT CASSVGGGNQPQHF
. TRBJ1-4 TRBD1 TRBV7-9 TGTGCCTGCAGATCAGGGGGGGAAAAACTGTTTTTT CACRSGGEKLFF
. TRBJ2-7 TRBD1 TRBV5-5 TGTGCCAGCAGTTCGCACCTACAGGGGCAGCAGTACTTC CASSSHLQGQQYF
. TRBJ1-2 . TRBV25-1 TGTGCCAGCAGTTGGAGGAGAGGTGGCTACACCTTC CASSWRRGGYTF
. TRBJ2-3 . TRBV5-1 TGCGCCAGCAGCTCGGCCGGGTCCCCAGATACGCAGTATTTT CASSSAGSPDTQYF
. TRBJ1-1 . TRBV11-2 TGTGCCAGCAGCTTAGGGCTGGAAGCTTTCTTT CASSLGLEAFF
large TRBJ2-3 TRBD2 TRBV5-4 TGTGCCAGCAGCCCCGGACTAGGGACAGATACGCAGTATTTT CASSPGLGTDTQYF
once TRBJ1-1 TRBD1 TRBV18 TGTGCCAGCTCACCAACAGGGGGCTTTGACACTGAAGCTTTCTTT CASSPTGGFDTEAFF
once TRBJ2-2 TRBD1 TRBV10-1 TGCGCCAGTCCAGGACAGGGGGCATCCGGGGAGCTGTTTTTT CASPGQGASGELFF
few TRBJ2-1 TRBD2 TRBV5-1 TGTGCCAGCAGCACCGCGGCCAGCGGGGGGGCTTTAGATGAGCAGTTCTTC CASSTAASGGALDEQFF
once TRBJ1-1 . TRBV12-5 TGTGCTAGTGGTTTGACAGCGAACACTGAAGCTTTCTTT CASGLTANTEAFF
. TRBJ1-4 TRBD1 TRBV7-2 TGTGCCAGCAGCTTAGTAGGGACAGGGGGTGAAAAACTGTTTTTT CASSLVGTGGEKLFF